What follows are 8 T cell receptor beta chains derived from one specimen sequenced in a study of monozygotic twins with inflammatory bowel disease. TCRdb re-called the 5' RACE reads; every CDR3 protein appears as one record, without DNA. The table lists about 350,000 distinct CDR3 sequences. The sample taken for sequencing was blood. All receptors derive from a human donor with ulcerative colitis or Crohn's disease, or a healthy co-twin of an affected twin (not recorded which).

This chain joins TRBV30 and TRBJ1-6; TCRdb gives TRBD1 as the D gene, but with no DNA this cannot be confirmed. The CDR3 is made up of 15 amino acids. CDR1 and CDR2 (germline): GTSNPN, SVGIG (reference sequence). The CDR3 protein is CAWSFYGTGNSPLHF. Using reference TRBV30 and TRBJ1-6 for the parts outside the CDR3, the full variable domain is SQTIHQWPATLVQPVGSPLSLECTVEGTSNPNLYWYRQAAGRGLQLLFYSVGIGQISSEVPQNLSASRPQDRQFILSSKKLLLSDSGFYLCAWSFYGTGNSPLHFGNGTRLTVT.

The gene calls are TRBV5-1 and TRBJ2-7; the TRBD2 assignment by TCRdb is unverifiable without DNA. The CDR3 is made up of 16 amino acids. Germline V CDR1 and CDR2: SGHRS, YFSETQ. The CDR3: CASSLAGGRSSYEQYF.

This chain joins TRBV15 and TRBJ2-2; TCRdb picks TRBD1, but there is no DNA to check that call. The germline CDR1 and CDR2 sequences are LNHNV and YYDKDF (reference sequence). The CDR3 spans 15 residues. CDR3 amino acids: CATSSGTHKTGELFF.

J is TRBJ2-7 and V is TRBV21-1; checking the TCRdb D call of TRBD1 is not possible without DNA. TRBV21-1 constitutes a pseudogene. The CDR3 runs 15 residues. The chain's CDR3 is CASSGRTGGSYEQYF.

The chain employs TRBV28 and TRBJ1-3. Germline V lookup: CDR1 MDHEN, CDR2 SYDVKM. CDR3 size: 15 residues. CDR3: CASSSSLIYGNTIYF.

The chain has TRBV30 and TRBJ2-1. Germline CDR1 is GTSNPN and CDR2 is SVGIG (reference sequence). The CDR3 has 11 amino acids. This CDR3 is CAWALIDEQFF.

The gene calls are TRBV29-1 and TRBJ1-2; TCRdb names TRBD1, which stays unverified in the absence of DNA. This CDR3 region has 12 residues. Per the germline V gene, CDR1 is SQVTM and CDR2 is ANQGSEA. The CDR3: CSGQGLRGGYTF. Using reference TRBV29-1 and TRBJ1-2 for the parts outside the CDR3, the full variable domain is SAVISQKPSRDICQRGTSLTIQCQVDSQVTMMFWYRQQPGQSLTLIATANQGSEATYESGFVIDKFPISRPNLTFSTLTVSNMSPEDSSIYLCSGQGLRGGYTFGSGTRLTVV.

The rearrangement links TRBV28 to TRBJ1-2. Germline values: CDR1 MDHEN, CDR2 SYDVKM. CDR3 length equals 13 residues. CDR3 amino acids: CASQLGFNYGYTF.